A selection of T cell receptor beta chains follows, all from one sample in a study of vaccination and CD4 T cells after COVID-19. TCRdb re-called the PCR reads through MiXCR, storing one row per CDR3 protein. The data contain about 15,000 distinct CDR3 sequences, more than 25% of them seen just once; the ten biggest clones take up around 25%. What these receptors recognize is not known. Sequenced: cultured CD4+ T cells from blood. These receptor sequences come from a human donor with COVID-19. Both conserved end residues are part of each CDR3.

CDR3 protein: CSARDGHGGVNIQYF
V gene: TRBV20-1

CDR3 protein: CASKKDRVGTGELFF
V gene: TRBV6-1

CDR3 protein: CASRAGNSNQPQHF
V gene: TRBV6-1

CDR3 protein: CSASYGGGFDEQYF
V gene: TRBV20-1

CDR3 protein: CAIREGSNEKLFF
V gene: TRBV10-3

CDR3 protein: CASSRVQGTYEQYF
V gene: TRBV10-3

CDR3 protein: CASSFPQIDQTQYF
V gene: TRBV28

CDR3 protein: CASSEDHRVRDYGYTF
V gene: TRBV5-8

CDR3 protein: CASSSGTQYF
V gene: TRBV6-1

CDR3 protein: CASSLTRQETQYF
V gene: TRBV12-3/TRBV12-4

CDR3 protein: CASKKGTEHGYTF
V gene: TRBV12-3/TRBV12-4

CDR3 protein: CSARQGATSNQPQHF
V gene: TRBV20-1

CDR3 protein: CASSLQDLRGYTF
V gene: TRBV11-2

CDR3 protein: CATSDLAFGGRDTQYF
V gene: TRBV24-1

CDR3 protein: CASSTGKGQHSPLHF
V gene: TRBV5-4

CDR3 protein: CACPGGTGVAVEEKLFF
V gene: TRBV30

CDR3 protein: CASSQTPTGSTEAFF
V gene: TRBV5-4

CDR3 protein: CASSVEVNEQFF
V gene: TRBV9

CDR3 protein: CASTPGGVVGNTIYF
V gene: TRBV6-1

CDR3 protein: CASKSSGGAMEQYF
V gene: TRBV12-3/TRBV12-4

CDR3 protein: CASSPVAGSTDTQYF
V gene: TRBV6-1

CDR3 protein: CAFPPGQGNTGELFF
V gene: TRBV30

CDR3 protein: CASSPDRNSNQPQHF
V gene: TRBV7-6

CDR3 protein: CASSDGLAGSTQYF
V gene: TRBV6-2/TRBV6-3

CDR3 protein: CASSQLKDSGELFF
V gene: TRBV6-2/TRBV6-3

CDR3 protein: CASSRAGGGYGYTF
V gene: TRBV27

CDR3 protein: CASSQFSQGAGLDTQYF
V gene: TRBV4-2

CDR3 protein: CASSHGRGDTGGLFF
V gene: TRBV7-9

CDR3 protein: CSATPGLAGGWQFF
V gene: TRBV20-1

CDR3 protein: CASSIGQGLYEQYF
V gene: TRBV6-1

CDR3 protein: CASSLGSKTGELFF
V gene: TRBV7-9

CDR3 protein: CASSVPGQGAFNTEAFF
V gene: TRBV6-1

CDR3 protein: CASSYQQGLPETQYF
V gene: TRBV6-5

CDR3 protein: CSAKGEASRLNTEAFF
V gene: TRBV20-1

CDR3 protein: CASRPVPIGVTNAQYF
V gene: TRBV6-1

CDR3 protein: CASTALPDGGNTIYF
V gene: TRBV6-1

CDR3 protein: CASSQRWDGGYTF
V gene: TRBV4-1

CDR3 protein: CASSLVLARARSGYTF
V gene: TRBV11-3

CDR3 protein: CASRLNTNWVYNSPLHF
V gene: TRBV6-1

CDR3 protein: CASSASGGASETQYF
V gene: TRBV12-3/TRBV12-4